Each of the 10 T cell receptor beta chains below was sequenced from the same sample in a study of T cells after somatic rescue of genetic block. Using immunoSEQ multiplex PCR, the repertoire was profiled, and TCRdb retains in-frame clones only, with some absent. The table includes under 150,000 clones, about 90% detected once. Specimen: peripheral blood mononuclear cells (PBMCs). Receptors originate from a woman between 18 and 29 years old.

CDR3 residues: CASSLFREAFF. The CDR3 DNA reads TGTGCCAGCAGTTTGTTTCGGGAAGCTTTCTTT. The rearrangement uses TRBV28 and TRBJ1-1; D gene uncertain. Germline values: CDR1 MDHEN, CDR2 SYDVKM. CDR3 size: 11 residues. V lost 3 bases and J lost 8, with 7 bases in between.

The CDR3 bases are TGTGCCTGGGGCGTACTGACCTACGAGCAGTACTTC. Translated: CAWGVLTYEQYF. The J gene is TRBJ2-7, the V gene TRBV30; the D is unclear. Germline assignment: CDR1 GTSNPN and CDR2 SVGIG (reference sequence). The V end was cut by 5 bases, the J end by 2 bases, with 10 bases between. This CDR3 is built from 12 residues.

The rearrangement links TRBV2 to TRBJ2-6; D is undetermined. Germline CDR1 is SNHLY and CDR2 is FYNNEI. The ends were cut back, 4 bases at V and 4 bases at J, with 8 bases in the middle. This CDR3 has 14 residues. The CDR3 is CASSARAGANVLTF. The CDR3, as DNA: TGTGCCAGCAGTGCTAGGGCCGGGGCCAACGTCCTGACTTTC.

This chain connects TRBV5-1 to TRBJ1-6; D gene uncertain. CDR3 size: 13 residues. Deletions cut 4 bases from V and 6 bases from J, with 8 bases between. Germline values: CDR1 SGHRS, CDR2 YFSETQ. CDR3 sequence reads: CASSPSGNSPLHF. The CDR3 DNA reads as TGCGCCAGCAGCCCATCGGGTAATTCACCCCTCCACTTT.

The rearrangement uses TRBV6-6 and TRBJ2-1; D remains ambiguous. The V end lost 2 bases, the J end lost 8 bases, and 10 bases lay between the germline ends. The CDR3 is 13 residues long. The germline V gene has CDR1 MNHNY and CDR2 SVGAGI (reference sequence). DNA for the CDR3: TGTGCCAGCAGTTACGATACGACGGATGAGCAGTTCTTC. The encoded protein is CASSYDTTDEQFF.

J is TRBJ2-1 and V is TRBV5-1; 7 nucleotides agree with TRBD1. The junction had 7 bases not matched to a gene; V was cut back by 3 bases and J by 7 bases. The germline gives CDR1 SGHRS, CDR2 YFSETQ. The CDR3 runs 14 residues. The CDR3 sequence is CASSSPGQLNEQFF. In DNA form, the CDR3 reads TGCGCCAGCAGCTCACCGGGACAGCTGAATGAGCAGTTCTTC.

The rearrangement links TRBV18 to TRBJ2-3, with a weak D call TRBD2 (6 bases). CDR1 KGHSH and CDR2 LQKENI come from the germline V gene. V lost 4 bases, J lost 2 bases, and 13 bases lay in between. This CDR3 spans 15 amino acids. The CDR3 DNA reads TGTGCCAGCTCACTGAGAAGCGGGTACACAGATACGCAGTATTTT. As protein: CASSLRSGYTDTQYF.

The DNA for the CDR3 is TGTGCCAGCAGCCGGTGGGGGTTTGAGATCGCAGATACGCAGTATTTT. It translates to CASSRWGFEIADTQYF. This chain links TRBV5-6 with TRBJ2-3; perhaps D is TRBD1 or TRBD2 (5 bases each). Trimming took off 4 bases at V and 4 bases at J, with 19 bases between the two ends. This CDR3 spans 16 amino acids. Germline V gene data show CDR1 as SGHDT and CDR2 as YYEEEE. Supplemented by reference TRBV5-6 and TRBJ2-3, the full variable domain reads DAGVTQSPTHLIKTRGQQVTLRCSPKSGHDTVSWYQQALGQGPQFIFQYYEEEERQRGNFPDRFSGHQFPNYSSELNVNALLLGDSALYLCASSRWGFEIADTQYFGPGTRLTVL.

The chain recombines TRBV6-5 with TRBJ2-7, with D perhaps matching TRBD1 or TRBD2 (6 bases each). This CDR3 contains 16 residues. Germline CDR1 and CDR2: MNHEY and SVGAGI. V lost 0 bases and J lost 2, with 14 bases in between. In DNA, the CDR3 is TGTGCCAGCAGTTACTCGTTATCGGGGGCCACCTACGAGCAGTACTTC. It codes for CASSYSLSGATYEQYF.

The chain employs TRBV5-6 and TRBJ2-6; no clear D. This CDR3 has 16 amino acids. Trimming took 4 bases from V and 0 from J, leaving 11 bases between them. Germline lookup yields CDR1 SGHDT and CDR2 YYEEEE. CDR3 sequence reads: CASSDGRYSGANVLTF. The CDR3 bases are TGTGCCAGCAGCGACGGACGGTACTCTGGGGCCAACGTCCTGACTTTC.